Listed below are T cell receptor beta chains from one sample, sequenced in a study of T cells in Graves' hyperthyroidism and ophthalmopathy. TCRdb ran MiXCR on the multiplex PCR reads and lists one entry per CDR3 protein. This sample has some 620,000 distinct CDR3 sequences, with around 15% found just once. The sample was blood. Receptors originate from a young woman with Graves' hyperthyroidism. The conserved cysteine and the conserved F or W are not part of the CDR3 here. A D gene is named only where the DNA matches it firmly.

D gene | V gene | CDR3 protein
. | TRBV3-2 | ASSQMNEGGPPNEKLF
. | TRBV3-1 | ASSYRNTEAF
. | TRBV6-5 | ASIFSGPSYEQY
TRBD1 | TRBV6-1 | ASSGDRGLAKNIQY
TRBD2 | TRBV29-1 | SVAGLAGQNEQY
. | TRBV13 | ASSLLRDTQY
. | TRBV11-3 | ASSLNRVANEKLF
TRBD1 | TRBV6-1 | ASKRDREPSYEQY
. | TRBV3-1 | ASSQGGAGNTIY
. | TRBV3-1 | ASSSDRSNQPQH
. | TRBV30 | AWSVATDTQY
TRBD1 | TRBV19 | ASKRGTATNEKLF
. | TRBV29-1 | SVLTANGGYEQY
TRBD1 | TRBV6-1 | ASRGVAGQGRSYNSPLH
. | TRBV28 | ASKDYSVNTGELF
. | TRBV6-1 | ASKKDAISYEQY
. | TRBV6-6 | ASSYSGAGSYEQY
. | TRBV7-9 | ASSLYMNTEAF
. | TRBV11-3 | ASRSQDSSDTQY
TRBD1 | TRBV2 | ASRGTGGSDTQY
TRBD1 | TRBV5-1 | ASIRLDRAISYEQY
. | TRBV29-1 | SAGEESYGYT
. | TRBV3-1 | ASSATLRAGYGYT
TRBD2 | TRBV29-1 | SVKLAGGLGEQF
TRBD1 | TRBV28 | ASSRSTGGESPFH
. | TRBV19 | ATGRFGGPGTGELF
. | TRBV2 | ASSEMRGGTEAF
. | TRBV27 | ASSLTTDNYGYT
. | TRBV12-3/TRBV12-4 | ASSLSTGTEPQH
TRBD1 | TRBV29-1 | SVVRGGGEAL
TRBD2 | TRBV7-2 | ASSQGTSLNTGELF
. | TRBV27 | ASSLSYGPSYEQY
TRBD2 | TRBV7-9 | ASMRLAGGSYEQY
. | TRBV28 | ASSFFRRVYGQY
TRBD2 | TRBV7-9 | ASSFGTSGSPTYEQY
. | TRBV6-1 | ASSDPAGLQETQY
. | TRBV5-1 | ASSWDSEATYKQY
. | TRBV29-1 | SVSGPGYNEQF
. | TRBV4-2 | ASSQAGAWDGYT
TRBD1 | TRBV10-3 | ATNRGTEAF
. | TRBV11-3 | ASSCPAVHNEKLF
. | TRBV29-1 | SVVGGTGELF